Listed below are T cell receptor beta chains from one sample, sequenced in a study of blood T cell repertoires in COVID-19. Clones were read by immunoSEQ multiplex PCR, and TCRdb kept only the in-frame ones, dropping some. Here the sample spans 90,000 or so clones, around 72% being singletons. Sequencing was carried out using peripheral blood. All receptors come from a woman of 80 years or more with acute or convalescent COVID-19. Each CDR3 is given with its conserved first and last residue. D genes are given only for firm matches. Clone size, where shown, is once, few, many, or a class for clones that have expanded.

D gene: .; clone size: .; J gene: TRBJ1-1; V gene: TRBV28; CDR3 DNA: TGTGCCAGCAGCCCGGGCGGGGGCGCGGGCACTGAAGCTTTCTTT; CDR3 protein: CASSPGGGAGTEAFF
D gene: TRBD2; clone size: .; J gene: TRBJ2-1; V gene: TRBV7-2; CDR3 DNA: TGTGCCAGCAGCCATGGGCCGGTAGCGGGGGGGGATGAGCAGTTCTTC; CDR3 protein: CASSHGPVAGGDEQFF
D gene: .; clone size: .; J gene: TRBJ1-2; V gene: TRBV11-1; CDR3 DNA: TGTGCCAGCAGCTCGTCGGGGGGATCGCCCTACGGCTACACCTTC; CDR3 protein: CASSSSGGSPYGYTF
D gene: .; clone size: .; J gene: TRBJ2-7; V gene: TRBV18; CDR3 DNA: TGTGCCAGCTCACCAATTACCGGTGGGACAACCTACGAGCAGTACTTC; CDR3 protein: CASSPITGGTTYEQYF
D gene: TRBD1; clone size: .; J gene: TRBJ2-7; V gene: TRBV12-3/TRBV12-4; CDR3 DNA: TGTGCCAGCAGCTCCGGGACAGTTAACGAGCAGTACTTC; CDR3 protein: CASSSGTVNEQYF
D gene: .; clone size: .; J gene: TRBJ2-3; V gene: TRBV5-1; CDR3 DNA: TGCGCCAGCAGCCTCCTAGAAGTCACAGATACGCAGTATTTT; CDR3 protein: CASSLLEVTDTQYF
D gene: TRBD1; clone size: .; J gene: TRBJ2-7; V gene: TRBV19; CDR3 DNA: TGTGCCAGTAGTAGAGGGACAGGGACAAGGAGCTCCTACGAGCAGTACTTC; CDR3 protein: CASSRGTGTRSSYEQYF
D gene: .; clone size: .; J gene: TRBJ2-2; V gene: TRBV3-1/TRBV3-2; CDR3 DNA: TGTGCCAGCAGCCAAGACGTCCTACGGGGGGAGCTGTTTTTT; CDR3 protein: CASSQDVLRGELFF
D gene: .; clone size: .; J gene: TRBJ2-2; V gene: TRBV18; CDR3 DNA: TGTGCCAGCTCACGGCAGACGAACACCGGGGAGCTGTTTTTT; CDR3 protein: CASSRQTNTGELFF
D gene: .; clone size: .; J gene: TRBJ1-4; V gene: TRBV6-5; CDR3 DNA: TGTGCCAGCAGACCCCTCGGAGGGACTAATGAAAAACTGTTTTTT; CDR3 protein: CASRPLGGTNEKLFF
D gene: TRBD2; clone size: .; J gene: TRBJ2-5; V gene: TRBV19; CDR3 DNA: TGTGCCAGTAGTACCCCTGGCGGGGGACTCCAAGAGACCCAGTACTTC; CDR3 protein: CASSTPGGGLQETQYF
D gene: TRBD1; clone size: .; J gene: TRBJ1-6; V gene: TRBV6-2/TRBV6-3; CDR3 DNA: TGTGCCAGCAGCCTGACAGGGTATAATTCACCCCTCCACTTT; CDR3 protein: CASSLTGYNSPLHF
D gene: .; clone size: .; J gene: TRBJ1-2; V gene: TRBV12-5; CDR3 DNA: TGTGCTAGTGGTTTGGTTTGGGGGCAGGTTGGCTACACCTTC; CDR3 protein: CASGLVWGQVGYTF
D gene: TRBD1; clone size: once; J gene: TRBJ1-2; V gene: TRBV5-1; CDR3 DNA: TGCGCCAGCAGGGTGACAGGGGAAAAAGACTATGGCTACACCTTC; CDR3 protein: CASRVTGEKDYGYTF
D gene: TRBD1; clone size: .; J gene: TRBJ1-2; V gene: TRBV7-2; CDR3 DNA: TGTGCCAGCAGCTCCCTTACAGGGGACTATGGCTACACCTTC; CDR3 protein: CASSSLTGDYGYTF
D gene: .; clone size: .; J gene: TRBJ1-1; V gene: TRBV4-2; CDR3 DNA: TGTGCCAGCAGCCAAGATCTTATTTTTCGTAGACAGTACCAGGCCACTGAAGCTTTCTTT; CDR3 protein: CASSQDLIFRRQYQATEAFF
D gene: .; clone size: .; J gene: TRBJ1-2; V gene: TRBV28; CDR3 DNA: TGTGCCAGCAGGGGGCGAAGTTCGGGCATCTATGGCTACACCTTC; CDR3 protein: CASRGRSSGIYGYTF
D gene: TRBD1; clone size: once; J gene: TRBJ2-3; V gene: TRBV19; CDR3 DNA: TGTGCCAGTATGGGGACAGGGGGTTTCACAGATACGCAGTATTTT; CDR3 protein: CASMGTGGFTDTQYF
D gene: .; clone size: few; J gene: TRBJ2-2; V gene: TRBV27; CDR3 DNA: TGTGCCAGCAGTTTCCGGGCGAACACCGGGGAGCTGTTTTTT; CDR3 protein: CASSFRANTGELFF
D gene: .; clone size: .; J gene: TRBJ2-3; V gene: TRBV5-6; CDR3 DNA: TGTGCCAGCAGCTTGGAATGGCAAAACACAGATACGCAGTATTTT; CDR3 protein: CASSLEWQNTDTQYF
D gene: .; clone size: .; J gene: TRBJ2-2; V gene: TRBV24-1; CDR3 DNA: TGTGCCACCTGGACAGTCAAGAACACCGGGGAGCTGTTTTTT; CDR3 protein: CATWTVKNTGELFF
D gene: .; clone size: .; J gene: TRBJ2-2; V gene: TRBV21-1; CDR3 DNA: TGTGCCAGCAGGGCAAGCGGGGGGTATCAGAACACCGGGGAGCTGTTTTTT; CDR3 protein: CASRASGGYQNTGELFF